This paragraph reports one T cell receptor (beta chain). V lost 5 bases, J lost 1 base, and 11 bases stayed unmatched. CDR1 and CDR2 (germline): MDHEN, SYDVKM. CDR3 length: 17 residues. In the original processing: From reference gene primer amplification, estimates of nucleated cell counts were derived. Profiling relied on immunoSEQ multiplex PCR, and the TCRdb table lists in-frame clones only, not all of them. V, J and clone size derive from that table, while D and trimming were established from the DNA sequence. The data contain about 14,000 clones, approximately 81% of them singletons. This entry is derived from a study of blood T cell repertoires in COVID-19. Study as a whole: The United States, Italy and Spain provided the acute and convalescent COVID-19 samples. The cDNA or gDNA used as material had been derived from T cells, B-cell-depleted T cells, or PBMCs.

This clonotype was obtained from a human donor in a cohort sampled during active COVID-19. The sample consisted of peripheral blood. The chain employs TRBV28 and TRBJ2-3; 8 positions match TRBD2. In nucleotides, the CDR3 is TGTGCCAGCAGTATCTACGGGACTAGTCTAGGCACAGATACGCAGTATTTT. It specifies CASSIYGTSLGTDTQYF. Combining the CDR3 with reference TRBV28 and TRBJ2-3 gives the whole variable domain DVKVTQSSRYLVKRTGEKVFLECVQDMDHENMFWYRQDPGLGLRLIYFSYDVKMKEKGDIPEGYSVSREKKERFSLILESASTNQTSMYLCASSIYGTSLGTDTQYFGPGTRLTVL.